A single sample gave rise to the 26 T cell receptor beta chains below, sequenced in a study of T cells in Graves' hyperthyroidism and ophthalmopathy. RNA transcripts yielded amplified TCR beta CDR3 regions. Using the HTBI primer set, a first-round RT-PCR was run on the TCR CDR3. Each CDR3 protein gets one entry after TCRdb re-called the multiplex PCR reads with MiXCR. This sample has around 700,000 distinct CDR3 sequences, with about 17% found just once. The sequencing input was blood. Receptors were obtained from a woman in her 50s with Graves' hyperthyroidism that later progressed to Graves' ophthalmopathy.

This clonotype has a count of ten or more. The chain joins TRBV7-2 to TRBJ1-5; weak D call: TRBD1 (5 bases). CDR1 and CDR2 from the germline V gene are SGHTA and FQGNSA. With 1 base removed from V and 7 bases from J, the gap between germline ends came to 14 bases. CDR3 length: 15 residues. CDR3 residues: CASSLGPGPAQPQHF. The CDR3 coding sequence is TGTGCCAGCAGCTTAGGCCCAGGGCCAGCCCAGCCCCAGCATTTT.

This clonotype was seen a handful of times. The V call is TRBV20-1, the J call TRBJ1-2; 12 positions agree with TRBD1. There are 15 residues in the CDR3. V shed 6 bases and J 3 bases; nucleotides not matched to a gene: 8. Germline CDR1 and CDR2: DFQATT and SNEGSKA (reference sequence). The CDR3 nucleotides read TGCAGTGCGCCCGGGACAGGGGGCAGTCACTATGGCTACACCTTC. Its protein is CSAPGTGGSHYGYTF.

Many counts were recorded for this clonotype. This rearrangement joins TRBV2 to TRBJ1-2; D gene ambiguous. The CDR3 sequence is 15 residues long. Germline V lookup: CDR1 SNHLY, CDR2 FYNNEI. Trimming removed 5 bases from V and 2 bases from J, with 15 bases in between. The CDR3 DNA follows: TGTGCCAGCAGTAGAGACCCCAGAGCCAACTATGGCTACACCTTC. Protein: CASSRDPRANYGYTF.

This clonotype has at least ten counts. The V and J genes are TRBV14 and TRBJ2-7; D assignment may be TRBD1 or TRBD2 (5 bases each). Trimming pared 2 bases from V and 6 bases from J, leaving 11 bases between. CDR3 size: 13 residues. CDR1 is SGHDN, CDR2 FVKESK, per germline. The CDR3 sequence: CASSQQGPTEQYF. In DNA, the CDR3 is TGTGCCAGCAGCCAACAGGGACCTACCGAGCAGTACTTC.

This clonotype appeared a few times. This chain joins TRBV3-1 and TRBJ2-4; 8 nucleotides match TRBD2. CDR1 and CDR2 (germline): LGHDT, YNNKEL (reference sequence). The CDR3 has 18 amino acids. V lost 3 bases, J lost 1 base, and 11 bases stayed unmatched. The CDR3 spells CASSHPRGGVSAKNIQYF. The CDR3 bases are TGTGCCAGCAGCCACCCCCGGGGGGGGGTAAGCGCCAAAAACATTCAGTACTTC. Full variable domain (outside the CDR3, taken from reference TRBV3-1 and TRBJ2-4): DTAVSQTPKYLVTQMGNDKSIKCEQNLGHDTMYWYKQDSKKFLKIMFSYNNKELIINETVPNRFSPKSPDKAHLNLHINSLELGDSAVYFCASSHPRGGVSAKNIQYFGAGTRLSVL.

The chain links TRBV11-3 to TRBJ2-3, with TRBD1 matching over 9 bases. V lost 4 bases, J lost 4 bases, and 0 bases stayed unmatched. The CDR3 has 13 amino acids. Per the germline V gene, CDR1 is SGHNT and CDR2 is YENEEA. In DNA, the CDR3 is TGTGCCAGCAGCTGGGACAGGGCAGATACGCAGTATTTT. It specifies CASSWDRADTQYF.

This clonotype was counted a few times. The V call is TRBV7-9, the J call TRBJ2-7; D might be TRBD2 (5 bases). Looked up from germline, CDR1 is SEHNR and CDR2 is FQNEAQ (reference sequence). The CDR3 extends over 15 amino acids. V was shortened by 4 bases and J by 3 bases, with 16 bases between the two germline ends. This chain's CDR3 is CASSSPRLAVYEQYF. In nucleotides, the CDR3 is TGTGCCAGCAGCTCACCCCGGCTAGCAGTCTACGAGCAGTACTTC.

The CDR3 DNA sequence: TGTGCCATCAGTGACCCCAGGGCCACTGGGGCCAACGTCCTGACTTTC. This translates into CAISDPRATGANVLTF. The V call is TRBV10-3, the J call TRBJ2-6; a possible D gene is TRBD1 (5 bases). Germline CDR1 reads ENHRY; CDR2 reads SYGVKD. Trimming took off 3 bases at V and 2 bases at J, with 11 bases between the two ends. This CDR3 region has 16 residues.

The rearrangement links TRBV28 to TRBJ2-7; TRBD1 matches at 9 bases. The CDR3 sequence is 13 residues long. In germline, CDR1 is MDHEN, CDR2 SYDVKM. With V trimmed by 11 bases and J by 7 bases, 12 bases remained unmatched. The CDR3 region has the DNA TGTGCCGGGGGGACAGGGAGGCTGGGTGAGCAGTACTTC. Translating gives CAGGTGRLGEQYF.

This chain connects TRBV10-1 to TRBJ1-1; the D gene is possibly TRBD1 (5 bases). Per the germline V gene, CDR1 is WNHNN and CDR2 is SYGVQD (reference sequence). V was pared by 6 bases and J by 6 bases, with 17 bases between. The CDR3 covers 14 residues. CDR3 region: CASSLGVSGSEAFF. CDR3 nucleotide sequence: TGCGCCAGCAGCTTAGGGGTTTCGGGCTCTGAAGCTTTCTTT.

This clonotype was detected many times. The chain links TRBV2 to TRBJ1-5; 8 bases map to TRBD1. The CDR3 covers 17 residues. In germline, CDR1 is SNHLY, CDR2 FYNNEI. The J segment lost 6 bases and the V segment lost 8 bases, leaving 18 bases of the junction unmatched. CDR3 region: CASGGRRQGLRGQPQHF. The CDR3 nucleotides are TGTGCCAGCGGGGGGAGAAGACAGGGGCTACGAGGTCAGCCCCAGCATTTT. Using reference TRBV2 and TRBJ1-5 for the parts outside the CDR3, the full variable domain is EPEVTQTPSHQVTQMGQEVILRCVPISNHLYFYWYRQILGQKVEFLVSFYNNEISEKSEIFDDQFSVERPDGSNFTLKIRSTKLEDSAMYFCASGGRRQGLRGQPQHFGDGTRLSIL.

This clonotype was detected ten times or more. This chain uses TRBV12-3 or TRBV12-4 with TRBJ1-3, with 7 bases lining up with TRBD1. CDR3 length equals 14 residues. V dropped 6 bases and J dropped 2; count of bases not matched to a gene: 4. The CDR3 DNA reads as TGTGCCAGCAGGCACAGGGGCCCTGGAAACACCATATATTTT. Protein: CASRHRGPGNTIYF.

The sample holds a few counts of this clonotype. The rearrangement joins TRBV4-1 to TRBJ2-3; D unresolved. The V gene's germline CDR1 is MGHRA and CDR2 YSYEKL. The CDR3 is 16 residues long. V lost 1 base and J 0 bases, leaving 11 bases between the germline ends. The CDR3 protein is CASSQVEGMSTDTQYF. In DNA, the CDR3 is TGCGCCAGCAGCCAAGTCGAAGGTATGAGCACAGATACGCAGTATTTT.

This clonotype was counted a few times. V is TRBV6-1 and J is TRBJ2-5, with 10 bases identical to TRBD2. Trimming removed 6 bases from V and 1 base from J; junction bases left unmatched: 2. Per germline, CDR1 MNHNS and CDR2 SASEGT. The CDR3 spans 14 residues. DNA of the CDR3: TGTGCCAGCAGAGTAGCGGGGGGCCAAGAGACCCAGTACTTC. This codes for CASRVAGGQETQYF.

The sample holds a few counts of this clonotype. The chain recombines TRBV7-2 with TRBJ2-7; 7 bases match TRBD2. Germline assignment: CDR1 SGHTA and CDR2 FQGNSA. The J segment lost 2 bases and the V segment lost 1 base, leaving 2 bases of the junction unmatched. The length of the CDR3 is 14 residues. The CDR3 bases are TGTGCCAGCAGCTTAGAGCGGGACGCCTACGAGCAGTACTTC. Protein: CASSLERDAYEQYF.

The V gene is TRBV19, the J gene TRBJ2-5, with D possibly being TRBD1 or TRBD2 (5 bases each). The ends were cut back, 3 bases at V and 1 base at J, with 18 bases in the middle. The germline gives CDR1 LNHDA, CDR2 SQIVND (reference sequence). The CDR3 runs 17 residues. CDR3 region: CASSIFYGARVQETQYF. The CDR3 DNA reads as TGTGCCAGTAGTATTTTTTACGGGGCACGGGTCCAAGAGACCCAGTACTTC.

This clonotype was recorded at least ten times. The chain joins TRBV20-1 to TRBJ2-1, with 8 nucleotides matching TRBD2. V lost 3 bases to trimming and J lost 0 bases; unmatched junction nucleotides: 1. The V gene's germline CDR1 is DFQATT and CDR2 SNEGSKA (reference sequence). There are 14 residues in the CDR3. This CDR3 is CSASGGASYNEQFF. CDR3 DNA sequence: TGCAGTGCTAGCGGGGGGGCCTCCTACAATGAGCAGTTCTTC.

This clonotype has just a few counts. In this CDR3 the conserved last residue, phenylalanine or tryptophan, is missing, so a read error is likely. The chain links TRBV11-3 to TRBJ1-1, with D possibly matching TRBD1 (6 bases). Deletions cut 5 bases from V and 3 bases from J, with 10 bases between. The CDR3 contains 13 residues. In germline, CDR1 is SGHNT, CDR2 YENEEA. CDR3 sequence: CASSPRTDTEAFL. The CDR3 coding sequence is TGTGCCAGCAGCCCACGGACAGACACTGAAGCTTTCCTT.

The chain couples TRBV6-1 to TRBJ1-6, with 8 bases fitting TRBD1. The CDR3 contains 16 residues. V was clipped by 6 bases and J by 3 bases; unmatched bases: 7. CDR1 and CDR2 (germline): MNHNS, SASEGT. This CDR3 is CASSGEDRDYNSPLHF. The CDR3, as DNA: TGTGCCAGCAGCGGCGAGGACAGGGACTATAATTCACCCCTCCACTTT.

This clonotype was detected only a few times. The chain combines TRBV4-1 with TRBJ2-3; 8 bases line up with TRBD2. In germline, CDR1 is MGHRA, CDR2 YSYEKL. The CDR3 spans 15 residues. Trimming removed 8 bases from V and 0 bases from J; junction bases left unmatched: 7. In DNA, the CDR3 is TGCGCCAGCGCCGGTAGCGGGGTTAGCACAGATACGCAGTATTTT. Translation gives CASAGSGVSTDTQYF.

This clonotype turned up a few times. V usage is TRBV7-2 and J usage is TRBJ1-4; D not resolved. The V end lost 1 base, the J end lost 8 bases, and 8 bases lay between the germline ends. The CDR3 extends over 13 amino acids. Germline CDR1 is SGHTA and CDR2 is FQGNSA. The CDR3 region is CASSLGRPEKLFF. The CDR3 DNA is TGTGCCAGCAGCTTAGGTCGCCCAGAAAAACTGTTTTTT.

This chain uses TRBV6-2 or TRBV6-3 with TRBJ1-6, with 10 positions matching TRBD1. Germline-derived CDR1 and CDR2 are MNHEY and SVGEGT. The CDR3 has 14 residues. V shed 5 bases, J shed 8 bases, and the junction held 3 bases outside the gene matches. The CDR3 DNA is TGTGCCAGCAGTGTAGGGACAGGGGATTCACCCCTCCACTTT. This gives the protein CASSVGTGDSPLHF.

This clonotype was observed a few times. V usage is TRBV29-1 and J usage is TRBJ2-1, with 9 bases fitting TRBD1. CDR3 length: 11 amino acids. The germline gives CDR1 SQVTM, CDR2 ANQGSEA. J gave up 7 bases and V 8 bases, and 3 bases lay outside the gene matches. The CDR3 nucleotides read TGCAGCACCGGACAGGGGAATGAGCAGTTCTTC. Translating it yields CSTGQGNEQFF.

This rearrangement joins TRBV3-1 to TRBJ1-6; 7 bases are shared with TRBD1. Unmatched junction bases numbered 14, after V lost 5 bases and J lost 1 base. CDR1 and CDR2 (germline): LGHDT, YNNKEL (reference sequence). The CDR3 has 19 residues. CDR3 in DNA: TGTGCCAGCAGCAACTACCCGACAGGGAAAGTATCCTATAATTCACCCCTCCACTTT. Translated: CASSNYPTGKVSYNSPLHF.

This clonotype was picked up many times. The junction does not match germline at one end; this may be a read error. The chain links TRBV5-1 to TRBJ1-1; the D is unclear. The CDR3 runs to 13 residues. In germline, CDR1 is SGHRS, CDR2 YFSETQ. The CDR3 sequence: CASSLVQDTEAFF. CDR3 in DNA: TGTGCCAGCAGCTTAGTCCAGGACACTGAAGCTTTCTTT.

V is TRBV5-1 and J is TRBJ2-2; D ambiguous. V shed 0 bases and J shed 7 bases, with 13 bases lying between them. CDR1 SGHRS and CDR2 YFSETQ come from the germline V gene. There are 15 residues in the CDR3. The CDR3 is CASSLGPLEVGELFF. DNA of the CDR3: TGCGCCAGCAGCTTGGGGCCTTTAGAGGTCGGGGAGCTGTTTTTT.